This TCR beta chain was sequenced for a study of cytomegalovirus exposure and HLA in healthy donors. General study points: A cluster of highly shared sequence variants was likely a sequencing artifact. Later analysis found that TCR beta chains associated with HLA were more clonally expanded than other, equally common chains. Later on, a genetic analysis was performed. It linked a missense variant in DCLRE1C with V- and J-gene trimming of TCR beta. Earlier analysis found most TCR beta V segments productive about 87% or about 30% of the time.

The CDR3 loop spans 14 amino acids. Losses at the gene ends were 6 bases for V and 5 bases for J; bases not matched to a gene: 9. Germline assignment: CDR1 MNHEY and CDR2 SVGAGI. As concerns this clone: What it binds is unknown.

PCR was performed using 60 Vbeta and 13 Jbeta primers. The repertoire was sequenced with immunoSEQ multiplex PCR; TCRdb's copy has only in-frame clones and lacks some. The data contain 90,000 to 100,000 clones, 76% of them seen just once; the ten biggest clones take up 1.5% to 2.5%. Sequencing was carried out using PBMCs. This TCR was sampled from a man between 40 and 49 years old in good health and CMV-seronegative. This chain joins TRBV6-5 and TRBJ2-5, with 7 bases identical to TRBD2. The CDR3 is CASRGGRTTETQYF. The CDR3, as DNA: TGTGCCAGCAGGGGCGGGAGAACCACGGAGACCCAGTACTTC.